The rows below give T cell receptor beta chains drawn from one sample of a study of shared clonotypes between healthy human individuals. The method was immunoSEQ multiplex PCR; TCRdb's version includes in-frame clones alone and lacks a portion of them. The sample records about 1 million clones, around 75% being singletons. What was sequenced was memory CD4+ T cells sorted from blood. The receptor set was obtained from a man younger than 35 in good health. Each CDR3 is given with its conserved first and last residue.

TRBV5-4	TRBJ2-5	CASSLVRAAQETQYF
TRBV2	TRBJ2-1	CASSPQLGGEQFF
TRBV11-2	TRBJ2-1	CASSARLARGPYNEQFF
TRBV6-1	TRBJ1-2	CASEGRRANYGYTF
TRBV9	TRBJ2-1	CASSVEVGGGNEQFF
TRBV30	TRBJ2-3	CAWSVSAWRSTDTQYF
TRBV7-8	TRBJ1-1	CASSLWGDVAEAFF
TRBV7-2	TRBJ1-4	CAIVRGATNEKLFF
TRBV20-1	TRBJ2-7	CRVGTSYEQYF
TRBV13	TRBJ2-2	CASSLRGLAVGELFF
TRBV5-1	TRBJ2-5	CASNGAGTSETQYF
TRBV18	TRBJ1-6	CASSPGLAYNSPLHF
TRBV5-6	TRBJ2-2	CASSGDNPLGGELFF